Following are 27 T cell receptor beta chains from one sample sequenced in a study of T cells in Graves' hyperthyroidism and ophthalmopathy. Amplified regions were TCR beta CDR3 sequences from RNA transcripts. The TCR CDR3 was amplified in a first-round RT-PCR using the HTBI primer set. TCRdb processed the multiplex PCR reads anew with MiXCR; each CDR3 protein has one entry. The table has 370,000 or so distinct CDR3 sequences, approximately 12% seen once. Sequenced input: blood. The origin of the receptors is a man younger than 40 with Graves' hyperthyroidism that later progressed to Graves' ophthalmopathy.

This clonotype turned up a few times. The rearrangement links TRBV3-1 to TRBJ1-2; D remains unclear. Trimming took 3 bases from V and 0 from J, leaving 11 bases between them. There are 15 residues in the CDR3. CDR1 LGHDT and CDR2 YNNKEL come from the germline V gene (reference sequence). The CDR3 is CASSQAERTNYGYTF. As DNA, the CDR3 is TGTGCCAGCAGCCAGGCGGAGAGAACTAACTATGGCTACACCTTC. Supplemented by reference TRBV3-1 and TRBJ1-2, the full variable domain reads DTAVSQTPKYLVTQMGNDKSIKCEQNLGHDTMYWYKQDSKKFLKIMFSYNNKELIINETVPNRFSPKSPDKAHLNLHINSLELGDSAVYFCASSQAERTNYGYTFGSGTRLTVV.

This clonotype was detected ten times or more. The chain combines TRBV24-1 with TRBJ2-3; no clear D. This CDR3 comprises 12 residues. Trimming removed 4 bases at V and 2 bases at J, with 3 bases between. Germline CDR1 and CDR2: KGHDR and SFDVKD. The CDR3 DNA sequence: TGTGCCACCAGTGAAACCACAGATACGCAGTATTTT. Amino acid sequence: CATSETTDTQYF.

On this clonotype itself: A read error may explain this, as a much larger clone is one base away. The genes are TRBV12-3 or TRBV12-4 and TRBJ1-3; D remains unclear. The CDR3 covers 15 residues. Between the trimmed V and J ends, which lost 4 bases and 0 bases, there was a span of 10 bases. The CDR3 DNA reads TGTGCCAGCAGTTCGTGGTCCTTCTCTGGAAACACCATATATTTT. This translates into CASSSWSFSGNTIYF.

This chain joins TRBV9 and TRBJ2-5, with 7 bases that match TRBD2. Germline V gene data show CDR1 as SGDLS and CDR2 as YYNGEE. V was pared by 2 bases and J by 1 base, with 2 bases of the junction left unmatched. This CDR3 is built from 14 residues. CDR3 protein: CASSVGGTQETQYF. The CDR3 DNA follows: TGTGCCAGCAGCGTCGGGGGGACCCAAGAGACCCAGTACTTC.

In this sample, this clonotype turned up a few times. The genes are TRBV2 and TRBJ1-2; 9 nucleotides match TRBD1. CDR1 SNHLY and CDR2 FYNNEI come from the germline V gene. The CDR3 covers 14 residues. The junction had 10 bases not matched to a gene; V was cut back by 6 bases and J by 8 bases. The CDR3 here is CASRGRTGALGYTF. The CDR3 coding sequence is TGTGCCAGCAGGGGTAGGACAGGGGCTTTGGGCTACACCTTC.

This clonotype was seen many times. The V gene is TRBV28, the J gene TRBJ2-3; D call uncertain. CDR3 length equals 14 residues. V shed 6 bases and J shed 5 bases, with 15 bases lying between them. Germline values: CDR1 MDHEN, CDR2 SYDVKM. In nucleotides, the CDR3 is TGTGCCAGCAGCCCCACTGGGTGGTTAGATACGCAGTATTTT. This translates into CASSPTGWLDTQYF.

The chain carries TRBV20-1 and TRBJ1-1; D call uncertain. The CDR3 has 14 amino acids. With 1 base removed from V and 3 bases from J, the gap between germline ends came to 12 bases. Per germline, CDR1 DFQATT and CDR2 SNEGSKA (reference sequence). The CDR3 here is CSARVPGGYTEAFF. The CDR3 nucleotides are TGCAGTGCTAGAGTACCAGGTGGGTACACTGAAGCTTTCTTT.

This clonotype was observed many times. The chain employs TRBV10-2 and TRBJ1-1; 7 bases are a match to TRBD1. The CDR3 covers 15 residues. The germline CDR1 and CDR2 sequences are WSHSY and SAAADI. J lost 3 bases, V lost 10 bases, and 14 bases had no gene match. The CDR3 sequence is CATFEPRGWDTEAFF. The CDR3 coding sequence is TGCGCCACATTCGAACCCAGGGGGTGGGACACTGAAGCTTTCTTT.

This clonotype has more than one count but fewer than ten. The chain joins TRBV10-2 to TRBJ2-3; 12 bases agree with TRBD2. The CDR3 is 16 residues long. The germline gives CDR1 WSHSY, CDR2 SAAADI. Trimming cost V 3 bases and J 5 bases; bases outside gene matches: 6. CDR3 coding DNA: TGCGCCAGCAGTGATCTCGGACTAGCGGGGAGAGATACGCAGTATTTT. Translating gives CASSDLGLAGRDTQYF.

The rearrangement links TRBV28 to TRBJ2-3; TRBD2 matches at 8 bases. V gave up 6 bases and J gave up 5 bases; unmatched junction bases: 10. The CDR3 loop spans 15 amino acids. The germline V gene has CDR1 MDHEN and CDR2 SYDVKM. The CDR3 nucleotides read TGTGCCAGCAGAACCCCGGGGGGGATACGAGATACGCAGTATTTT. Protein sequence: CASRTPGGIRDTQYF.

The V call is TRBV29-1, the J call TRBJ1-1; D is undetermined. The germline V gene encodes CDR1 SQVTM and CDR2 ANQGSEA. The CDR3 spans 13 residues. V shed 5 bases and J shed 3 bases, with 13 bases lying between them. The CDR3 coding sequence is TGCAGCGTTAACAGAGAACTATACACTGAAGCTTTCTTT. Residues: CSVNRELYTEAFF.

In its sample, this clonotype was seen a few times. The chain has TRBV6-1 and TRBJ1-5; 8 positions match TRBD1. Germline loops: CDR1 MNHNS, CDR2 SASEGT. There are 16 residues in the CDR3. V was pared by 5 bases and J by 3 bases, with 9 bases of the junction left unmatched. CDR3 nucleotide sequence: TGTGCCAGCAGTTGGGGGACAGGTATAGACAATCAGCCCCAGCATTTT. Residues: CASSWGTGIDNQPQHF.

The V gene is TRBV3-1, the J gene TRBJ2-7, with D tentatively TRBD2 (7 bases). With 1 base removed from V and 1 base from J, the gap between germline ends came to 11 bases. In germline, CDR1 is LGHDT, CDR2 YNNKEL (reference sequence). The CDR3 covers 15 residues. The CDR3 DNA sequence: TGTGCCAGCAGCCAAGGAGGGGGGGCGTCCTACGAGCAGTACTTC. It encodes CASSQGGGASYEQYF.

This clonotype was picked up many times. The CDR3 region is CASSLYRRSEQYF. The CDR3 nucleotides are TGTGCCAGCAGCTTATACCGCCGTTCCGAGCAGTACTTC. The gene calls are TRBV2 and TRBJ2-7; D is uncertain. V lost 6 bases and J lost 6, with 15 bases in between. The CDR3 is 13 amino acids. Per germline, CDR1 SNHLY and CDR2 FYNNEI.

Only a few counts were recorded for this clonotype. This chain links TRBV12-3 or TRBV12-4 with TRBJ2-5, with D possibly TRBD2 on 6 matching bases. Trimming took off 7 bases at V and 1 base at J, with 19 bases between the two ends. The CDR3 has 16 residues. The CDR3 loop is CASNPWVAVIQETQYF. For the CDR3, the DNA is TGTGCCAGCAATCCTTGGGTAGCGGTAATCCAAGAGACCCAGTACTTC.

This clonotype turned up a few times. The J gene is TRBJ1-2, the V gene TRBV27, with 7 bases fitting TRBD1. From germline, CDR1 is MNHEY and CDR2 SMNVEV (reference sequence). The CDR3 contains 13 residues. V was clipped by 3 bases and J by 8 bases; unmatched bases: 6. The CDR3 reads CASSLTGNVGYTF. CDR3 nucleotides: TGTGCCAGCAGTTTGACAGGGAACGTCGGCTACACCTTC.

V is TRBV6-5 and J is TRBJ2-7; 9 bases map to TRBD2. This CDR3 has 14 residues. Germline V gives CDR1 MNHEY, CDR2 SVGAGI. The V segment lost 0 bases and the J segment 6 bases; nucleotides outside the gene matches: 3. CDR3 coding DNA: TGTGCCAGCAGTTACTCGGCGGGAGGGCCCGAGCAGTACTTC. Protein: CASSYSAGGPEQYF.

This sequence joins TRBV7-8 and TRBJ2-7; 7 nucleotides align to TRBD1. This CDR3 contains 14 residues. With 1 base clipped from V and 6 bases from J, the junction kept 6 bases outside the gene matches. Germline CDR1 and CDR2: SGHVS and FQNEAQ. CDR3 in amino acids: CASSLGDRPFEQYF. In nucleotides, the CDR3 is TGTGCCAGCAGCTTAGGGGACAGACCCTTCGAGCAGTACTTC.

In its sample, this clonotype was seen a few times. V usage is TRBV7-9 and J usage is TRBJ1-1; a weak D match, TRBD1 (6 bases). The germline V gene encodes CDR1 SEHNR and CDR2 FQNEAQ (reference sequence). This CDR3 is 17 amino acids long. Trimming cost V 5 bases and J 2 bases, with 21 bases left between them. CDR3 in DNA: TGTGCCAGCAGCCCATTCATAAGGACAGTCTCTAACACTGAAGCTTTCTTT. Translated, it gives CASSPFIRTVSNTEAFF. Combining the CDR3 with reference TRBV7-9 and TRBJ1-1 gives the whole variable domain DTGVSQNPRHKITKRGQNVTFRCDPISEHNRLYWYRQTLGQGPEFLTYFQNEAQLEKSRLLSDRFSAERPKGSFSTLEIQRTEQGDSAMYLCASSPFIRTVSNTEAFFGQGTRLTVV.

This clonotype showed up many times. The chain is built from TRBV27 and TRBJ2-3, with unresolved D. V was cut by 6 bases and J by 0 bases, with 7 bases left in between. The germline V gene has CDR1 MNHEY and CDR2 SMNVEV (reference sequence). This CDR3 contains 13 residues. CDR3 DNA sequence: TGTGCCAGCAGCTTTCGGAGCACAGATACGCAGTATTTT. It encodes CASSFRSTDTQYF.

This clonotype was observed a few times. The J gene is TRBJ2-3, the V gene TRBV9; 12 bases agree with TRBD2. The CDR3 extends over 15 amino acids. After removal of 5 bases from V and 1 base from J, the junction contained 2 bases not matched to a gene. Germline loops: CDR1 SGDLS, CDR2 YYNGEE. CDR3 loop: CASRRTSGGTDTQYF. Written as DNA, the CDR3 is TGTGCCAGCAGGAGGACTAGCGGGGGCACAGATACGCAGTATTTT.

There are a few counts of this clonotype. The chain carries TRBV6-1 and TRBJ1-5; unclear D gene. The CDR3 covers 14 residues. Germline V gene sequence: CDR1 MNHNS, CDR2 SASEGT. The V end lost 6 bases, the J end lost 0 bases, and 9 bases lay between the germline ends. This CDR3 is CASSGGSSNQPQHF. The CDR3 DNA is TGTGCCAGCAGCGGAGGGTCTAGCAATCAGCCCCAGCATTTT.

This chain links TRBV27 with TRBJ2-7; maybe TRBD2 (7 bases). The CDR3 consists of 14 residues. Trimming pared 3 bases from V and 7 bases from J, leaving 16 bases between. The V gene's germline CDR1 is MNHEY and CDR2 SMNVEV (reference sequence). The CDR3 loop reads CASSFGGGSGEQYF. The DNA of the CDR3 is TGTGCCAGCAGTTTCGGCGGGGGCTCGGGGGAGCAGTACTTC.

This sequence joins TRBV10-2 and TRBJ2-1; no clear D. Trimming took off 0 bases at V and 6 bases at J, with 3 bases between the two ends. The V gene's germline CDR1 is WSHSY and CDR2 SAAADI. The CDR3 spans 12 residues. The CDR3 sequence: CASSESTNEQFF. In nucleotides, the CDR3 is TGCGCCAGCAGTGAGTCAACCAATGAGCAGTTCTTC.

The table lists this clonotype with many counts. The J gene is TRBJ1-6, the V gene TRBV2; D unclear. V lost 3 bases, J lost 5 bases, and 5 bases lay in between. Germline CDR1 reads SNHLY; CDR2 reads FYNNEI. The CDR3 extends over 13 amino acids. The CDR3 nucleotides read TGTGCCAGCAGTGAGTGGAATAATTCACCCCTCCACTTT. Translating gives CASSEWNNSPLHF.

The V gene is TRBV11-2, the J gene TRBJ2-7; the match to TRBD2 covers 11 bases. The V gene's germline CDR1 is SGHAT and CDR2 FQNNGV. V dropped 4 bases and J dropped 2; count of bases not matched to a gene: 4. CDR3 length: 15 residues. The CDR3 coding sequence is TGTGCCAGCAGCTCGACTAGCGGGGTAACCTACGAGCAGTACTTC. Protein sequence: CASSSTSGVTYEQYF.

Many counts were recorded for this clonotype. V is TRBV27 and J is TRBJ1-2, with D possibly TRBD1 on 5 matching bases. The V and J ends lost 5 bases and 4 bases respectively, with 20 bases between them. This CDR3 is 16 amino acids long. Per germline, CDR1 MNHEY and CDR2 SMNVEV (reference sequence). The CDR3 nucleotides are TGTGCCAGCAGTCCGACCCTGCCCGGGACGGCCTATGGCTACACCTTC. Protein: CASSPTLPGTAYGYTF.